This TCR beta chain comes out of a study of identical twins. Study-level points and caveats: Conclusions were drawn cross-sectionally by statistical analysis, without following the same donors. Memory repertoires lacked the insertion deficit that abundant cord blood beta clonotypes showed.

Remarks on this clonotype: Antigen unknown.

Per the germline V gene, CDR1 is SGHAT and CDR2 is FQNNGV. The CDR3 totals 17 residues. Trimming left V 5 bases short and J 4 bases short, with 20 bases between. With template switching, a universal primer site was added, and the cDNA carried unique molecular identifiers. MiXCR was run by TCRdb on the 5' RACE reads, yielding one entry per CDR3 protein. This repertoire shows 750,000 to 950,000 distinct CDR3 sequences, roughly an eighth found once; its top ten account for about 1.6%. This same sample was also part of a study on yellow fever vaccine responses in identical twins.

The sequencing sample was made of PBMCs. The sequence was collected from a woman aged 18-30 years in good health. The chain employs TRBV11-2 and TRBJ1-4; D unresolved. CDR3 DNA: TGTGCCAGCAGCCCCGGAATCCCCTACGGCTATAATGAAAAACTGTTTTTT. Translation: CASSPGIPYGYNEKLFF.